This TCR beta chain was sequenced during a study of early T cells in non-severe SARS-CoV-2 infection. Study information: Bulk RNA taken from unsorted whole blood was sequenced, leaving chains unpaired.

The germline V and J ends were trimmed by 4 bases and 3 bases, with 12 bases remaining between them. The germline V gene has CDR1 MNHNS and CDR2 SASEGT. This CDR3 region has 14 residues. Remarks on this clonotype: The antigen is unknown.

Researchers tagged individual cDNA molecules with unique molecular identifiers. A single record per CDR3 protein comes from TCRdb applying MiXCR to the 5' RACE reads. The sample lists 45,000 to 75,000 distinct CDR3 sequences, about 12% seen once, with 4.8% in the top ten. Study-wide results and caveats: Matches to VDJdb favored anti-spike CD8 responses and missed private and CD4 specificities.

Sequences were obtained from whole blood. The V call is TRBV6-1, the J call TRBJ1-1; D remains ambiguous. The sequence derives from an adult who was a healthcare worker with PCR-confirmed SARS-CoV-2 infection or an uninfected control (not recorded which). CDR3 coding DNA: TGTGCCAGCAGTGGATCCGTGGCGTACACTGAAGCTTTCTTT. Protein product: CASSGSVAYTEAFF.